This TCR beta chain is from a study of shared clonotypes between healthy human individuals. Per germline, CDR1 ENHRY and CDR2 SYGVKD. The CDR3 spans 15 residues. The ends were cut back, 10 bases at V and 2 bases at J, with 15 bases in the middle. Libraries were prepared by immunoSEQ multiplex PCR; TCRdb keeps only in-frame clonotypes and omits some of them. This table holds 2 million to 2.5 million clones, approximately 94% found once. This TCR came from a man aged 18 to 29 in good health. The sequenced material came from naive CD4+ T cells sorted from blood. Described subset: CD45RA+ positively selected. This chain uses TRBV10-3 with TRBJ2-6, with D possibly matching TRBD2 (5 bases). The DNA of the CDR3 is TGTGCCACGAGGGTGGACGTAGCTGGGGCCAACGTCCTGACTTTC. Residues: CATRVDVAGANVLTF.